This entry describes one T cell receptor (beta chain). Its antigen is still unknown. This sample is part of a study of cytomegalovirus exposure and HLA in healthy donors. Primers included in the PCR were 60 Vbeta and 13 Jbeta primers. Assay used: immunoSEQ multiplex PCR; TCRdb lists only in-frame clones, some missing. The sample totals about 130,000 clones. Overall study results and limits: Follow-up analysis found HLA locus-dependent TCR association rates, highest for DRB1 and lowest for HLA-C. Follow-up analysis later connected one missense variant in DCLRE1C with trimming of TCR beta V- and J-genes. Later work associated roughly 17,000 TCR beta sequences with HLA alleles at 0.05 false discovery rate. In a later analysis, the majority of CMV-associated beta chains seemingly showed HLA restriction.

Germline CDR1 reads SGHVS; CDR2 reads FQNEAQ. CDR3 length equals 15 residues. Unmatched junction bases numbered 8, after V lost 6 bases and J lost 7 bases. This TCR was recovered from a woman aged 40 to 50 in good health and CMV-seropositive. The chain has TRBV7-8 and TRBJ1-4; TRBD1 agrees at 10 bases. Specimen: PBMCs. CDR3 in DNA: TGTGCCAGCAGTCGGGGCGGGACAGGGGTTGAAAAACTGTTTTTT. It translates to CASSRGGTGVEKLFF.